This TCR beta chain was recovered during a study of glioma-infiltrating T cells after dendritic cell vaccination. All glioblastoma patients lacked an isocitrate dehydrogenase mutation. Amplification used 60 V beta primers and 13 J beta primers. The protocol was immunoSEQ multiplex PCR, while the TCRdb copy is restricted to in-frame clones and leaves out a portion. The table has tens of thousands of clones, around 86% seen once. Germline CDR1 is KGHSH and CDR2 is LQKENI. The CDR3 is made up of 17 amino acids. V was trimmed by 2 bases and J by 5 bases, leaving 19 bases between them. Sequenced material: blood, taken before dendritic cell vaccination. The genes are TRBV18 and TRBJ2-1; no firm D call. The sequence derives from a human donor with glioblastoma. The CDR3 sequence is CASSPSKVRGSHNEQFF. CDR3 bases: TGTGCCAGCTCACCATCTAAGGTACGAGGCAGTCACAATGAGCAGTTCTTC. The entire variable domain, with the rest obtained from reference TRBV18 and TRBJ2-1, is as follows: NAGVMQNPRHLVRRRGQEARLRCSPMKGHSHVYWYRQLPEEGLKFMVYLQKENIIDESGMPKERFSAEFPKEGPSILRIQQVVRGDSAAYFCASSPSKVRGSHNEQFFGPGTRLTVL.